Included here is one T cell receptor beta chain sequence, with context. The target of this receptor is not known. No much larger clone exists at a distance of one base, and base qualities are not known. This sample was taken from a study of CD8 T cells in Susac syndrome (dated by TCRdb to the late 2010s). Background for the entire study: The study used repertoire sequencing to test whether antigen drove CD8+ T cell activation and differentiation in Susac syndrome.

RNA was extracted using the RNeasy kit, and about 0.5 to 1 ug of the RNA was reverse transcribed with random hexamers. The immunoSEQ multiplex PCR assay, which covers 54 Vbeta and 13 Jbeta segments, was used to amplify TCR beta CDR3 regions. PCR amplification bias was corrected by using a synthetic template baseline for primer optimization and computational correction. The authors' analysis ran thus. Reads were assigned to V, D and J genes according to IMGT and analyzed in immunoSEQ Analyzer, with only productive sequences retained. To calculate clonality, Shannon entropy was normalized by log2 of the number of productive unique sequences and then subtracted from one. For each patient and control, public and private clones were evaluated within the 100 most prevalent clones. Clones were defined as Susac-specific when absent from the healthy and MS cohorts, from approximately 970 published viral clones and from other ImmuneACCESS disease sequences. The raw public reads went through TCRdb reprocessing: fastp at Q25, MiXCR clone calling, in-frame beta chains kept. When rows share a CDR3 protein, they turn into one entry using the most common DNA and genes. In this record, the V and J calls reflect TCRdb's handling and not the investigators' own analysis. The sample records about 130,000 distinct CDR3 sequences, nearly 95% of which are singletons. The ten largest clones represent approximately 0.12% of the sample.

Peripheral blood CD8+ and CD4+ T cells from healthy donors, Susac syndrome patients and multiple sclerosis patients were profiled by high-throughput TCR beta sequencing. Healthy donors were age- and sex-matched controls. CD8+ TEMRA cells were enriched by FACS, while bulk CD8+ and CD4+ T cells were purified by magnetic negative isolation. Blood was collected in EDTA tubes and processed within 24 hours, with PBMCs isolated through density gradient centrifugation. PBMCs intended for TCR sequencing were frozen in liquid nitrogen and were later thawed in a 37 degrees C water bath. The sorted or isolated CD4+, CD8+ and CD8+ TEMRA cells reached a purity of at least 90%. Beyond this particular receptor, the publication reports: The number of individuals in the TCR sequencing and HLA analysis was acknowledged as relatively small.

Measured from the cysteine to the phenylalanine, the CDR3 is 15 residues long. Of all the DNA, just the CDR3 is kept, 45 bases in frame from base 1. From the germline V gene (reference sequence), CDR1 is LGHDT and CDR2 is YNNKEL. Here V drops 6 bases and J drops 2 bases, and the junction holds 6 bases not matched to any gene. The chain uses TRBV3-1 and TRBJ2-1; TRBD2 matches 8 bases in the middle. Sequencing was performed on CD4+ T cells from PBMCs. This TCR was sampled from a human donor in good health. The nucleotide sequence is TGTGCCAGCAGTCCAAGCGGGAGTACCTACAATGAGCAGTTCTTC. Protein translation: CASSPSGSTYNEQFF.